This T cell receptor (beta chain) derives from a study of T cell repertoires in cytomegalovirus infection. Across the whole study: Public signatures in TCR beta pointed to CMV infection and matching HLA type.

A remark on this clonotype: The antigen remains undetermined.

Study-wide findings and caveats: Cumulative public TCR beta family frequency identified CMV carriers with the relevant HLA. HLA-C-restricted TCR beta clonotypes specific for CMV led the ex vivo response.

Using its own MiXCR run on the reads, TCRdb lists one record per CDR3 protein. This table has around 530,000 distinct CDR3 sequences, about 25% appearing once. Input material: PBMCs. The origin of this receptor is a human donor in good health (CMV status not recorded). Some clones in this sample may be carry-over from other donors' samples.

The CDR3 reads CASSPPSAGANTEAFF. The CDR3 region has the DNA TGTGCCAGCAGCCCACCCTCAGCAGGGGCTAACACTGAAGCTTTCTTT. The chain couples TRBV5-4 to TRBJ1-1; D is perhaps TRBD1 (6 bases). This CDR3 spans 16 amino acids. The germline V gene has CDR1 SGHNT and CDR2 YYREEE (reference sequence). V was cut by 4 bases and J by 2 bases, with 18 bases left in between. Supplemented by reference TRBV5-4 and TRBJ1-1, the full variable domain reads ETGVTQSPTHLIKTRGQQVTLRCSSQSGHNTVSWYQQALGQGPQFIFQYYREEENGRGNFPPRFSGLQFPNYSSELNVNALELDDSALYLCASSPPSAGANTEAFFGQGTRLTVV.